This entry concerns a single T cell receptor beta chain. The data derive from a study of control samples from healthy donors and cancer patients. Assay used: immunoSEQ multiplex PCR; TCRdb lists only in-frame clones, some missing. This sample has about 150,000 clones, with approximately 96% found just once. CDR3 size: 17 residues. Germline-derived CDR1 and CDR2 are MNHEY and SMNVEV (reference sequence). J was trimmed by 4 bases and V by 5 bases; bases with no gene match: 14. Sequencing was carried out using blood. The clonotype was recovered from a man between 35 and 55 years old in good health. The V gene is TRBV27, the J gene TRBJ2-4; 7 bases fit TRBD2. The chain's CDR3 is CASSPKRGGLGKNIQYF. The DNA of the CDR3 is TGTGCCAGCAGTCCAAAGCGGGGTGGTTTAGGGAAAAACATTCAGTACTTC.